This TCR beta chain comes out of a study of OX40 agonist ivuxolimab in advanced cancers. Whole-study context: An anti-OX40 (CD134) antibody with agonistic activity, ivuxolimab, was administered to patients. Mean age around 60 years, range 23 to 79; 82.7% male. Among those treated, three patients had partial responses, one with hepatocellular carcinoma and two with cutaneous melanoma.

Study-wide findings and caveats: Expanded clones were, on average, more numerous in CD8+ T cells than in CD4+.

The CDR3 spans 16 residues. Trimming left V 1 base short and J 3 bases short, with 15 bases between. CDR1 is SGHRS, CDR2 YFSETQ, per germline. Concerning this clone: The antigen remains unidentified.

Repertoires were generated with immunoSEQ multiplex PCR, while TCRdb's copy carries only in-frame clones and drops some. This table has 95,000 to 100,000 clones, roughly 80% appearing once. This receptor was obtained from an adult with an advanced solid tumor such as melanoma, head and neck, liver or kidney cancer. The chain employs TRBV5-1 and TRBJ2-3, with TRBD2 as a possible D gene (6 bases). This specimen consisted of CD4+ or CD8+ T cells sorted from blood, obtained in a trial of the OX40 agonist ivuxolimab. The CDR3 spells CASSLKLGGRTDTQYF. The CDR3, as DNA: TGCGCCAGCAGCTTGAAGCTGGGGGGAAGGACAGATACGCAGTATTTT. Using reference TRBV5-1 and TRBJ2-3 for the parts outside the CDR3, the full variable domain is KAGVTQTPRYLIKTRGQQVTLSCSPISGHRSVSWYQQTPGQGLQFLFEYFSETQRNKGNFPGRFSGRQFSNSRSEMNVSTLELGDSALYLCASSLKLGGRTDTQYFGPGTRLTVL.